This TCR beta chain was obtained from a study of cytomegalovirus exposure and HLA in healthy donors. Points from the study as a whole: In a later analysis, compared with equally common non-associated chains, HLA-associated beta chains were more expanded.

PCR amplification relied on 60 Vbeta primers (plus 13 Jbeta primers). The protocol was immunoSEQ multiplex PCR, while the TCRdb copy is restricted to in-frame clones and leaves out a portion. The top ten clones hold 0.24% of a sample with hundreds of thousands of clones, approximately 84% of them seen once. Trimming left V 10 bases short and J 7 bases short, with 13 bases between. CDR1 and CDR2 (germline): MNHNS, SASEGT. CDR3 length: 12 amino acids. Comments on this clone: Its specificity is unknown.

This rearrangement joins TRBV6-1 to TRBJ2-2; tentative D call: TRBD2 (6 bases). The sequenced material came from PBMCs. The TCR was taken from a girl aged 2 to 9 in good health and CMV-seronegative. The CDR3 region has the DNA TGTGCCACCGGGGCGGGGATCGGGGAGCTGTTTTTT. This gives the protein CATGAGIGELFF.